This T cell receptor (beta chain) appears in the sequencing data of a study of shared clonotypes between healthy human individuals. Study at large: Per donor, CD8 memory used one plate, CD8 naive used two, CD4 memory used three and CD4 naive used three.

Study conclusions and caveats: The study found about 5% of naive CD4 clonotypes shared across four donors.

Those who donated were healthy HIV-negative adults, with no recent acute infections or vaccinations reported. Clones were read by immunoSEQ multiplex PCR, and TCRdb kept only the in-frame ones, dropping some. The data hold about 1.5 million clones, with about 98% observed a single time. From germline, CDR1 is SGDLS and CDR2 YYNGEE. This CDR3 has 14 amino acids. The trim removed 7 bases at V and 7 bases at J, leaving 10 bases unmatched. As for this clone: Its matching antigen is unknown.

V usage is TRBV9 and J usage is TRBJ2-2; 7 bases are a match to TRBD2. Sample: naive CD4+ T cells sorted from blood. Indicated subset: CD45RA+ positively selected. The receptor comes from a young man in good health. CDR3 residues: CASALGRGSGELFF. The DNA for the CDR3 is TGTGCCAGCGCCTTAGGGAGGGGAAGCGGGGAGCTGTTTTTT.